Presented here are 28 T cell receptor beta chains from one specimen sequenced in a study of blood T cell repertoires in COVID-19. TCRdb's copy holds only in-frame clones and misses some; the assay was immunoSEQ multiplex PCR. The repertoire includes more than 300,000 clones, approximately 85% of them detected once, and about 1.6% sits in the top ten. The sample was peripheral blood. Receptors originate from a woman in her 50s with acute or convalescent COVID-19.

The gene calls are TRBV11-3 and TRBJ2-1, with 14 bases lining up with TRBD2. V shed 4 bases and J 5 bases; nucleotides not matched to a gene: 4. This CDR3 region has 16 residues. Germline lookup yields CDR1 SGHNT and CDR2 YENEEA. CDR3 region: CASSSATSGRDNEQFF. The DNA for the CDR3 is TGTGCCAGCAGCTCGGCGACTAGCGGGAGGGACAATGAGCAGTTCTTC.

The CDR3 protein is CASSVATANTEAFF. The CDR3 DNA is TGTGCCAGCAGCGTAGCTACAGCGAACACTGAAGCTTTCTTT. V usage is TRBV9 and J usage is TRBJ1-1, with no clear D. V gave up 0 bases and J gave up 1 base, with 7 bases separating them. Germline assignment: CDR1 SGDLS and CDR2 YYNGEE. The CDR3 is made up of 14 amino acids. The variable domain in full, with the rest retrieved from reference TRBV9 and TRBJ1-1, is DSGVTQTPKHLITATGQRVTLRCSPRSGDLSVYWYQQSLDQGLQFLIQYYNGEERAKGNILERFSAQQFPDLHSELNLSSLELGDSALYFCASSVATANTEAFFGQGTRLTVV.

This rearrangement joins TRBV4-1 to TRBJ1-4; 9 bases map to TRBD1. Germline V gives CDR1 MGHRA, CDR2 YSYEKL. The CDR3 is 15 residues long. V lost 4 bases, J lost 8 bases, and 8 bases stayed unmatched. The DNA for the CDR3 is TGCGCCAGCAGCCGCGGGACAGGGATTCAGGAAAAACTGTTTTTT. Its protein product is CASSRGTGIQEKLFF.

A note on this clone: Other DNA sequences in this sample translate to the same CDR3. CDR3 nucleotides: TGCGCCAGCAGCCCCCGGGGGGAGACCCAGTACTTC. Amino acids: CASSPRGETQYF. The V and J genes are TRBV5-1 and TRBJ2-5; D is perhaps TRBD2 (6 bases). This CDR3 spans 12 amino acids. Germline V gene data show CDR1 as SGHRS and CDR2 as YFSETQ. Trimming shortened V by 4 bases and J by 5 bases, and 9 bases separated the two germline ends.

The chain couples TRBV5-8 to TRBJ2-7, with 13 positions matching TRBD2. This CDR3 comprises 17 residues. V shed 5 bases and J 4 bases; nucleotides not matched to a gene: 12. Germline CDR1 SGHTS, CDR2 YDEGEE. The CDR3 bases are TGTGCCAGCAGTCCAACCCGGACTAGCGGGAGTGAGTACGAGCAGTACTTC. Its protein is CASSPTRTSGSEYEQYF. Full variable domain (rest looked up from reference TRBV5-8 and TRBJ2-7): EAGVTQSPTHLIKTRGQQATLRCSPISGHTSVYWYQQALGLGLQFLLWYDEGEERNRGNFPPRFSGRQFPNYSSELNVNALELEDSALYLCASSPTRTSGSEYEQYFGPGTRLTVT.

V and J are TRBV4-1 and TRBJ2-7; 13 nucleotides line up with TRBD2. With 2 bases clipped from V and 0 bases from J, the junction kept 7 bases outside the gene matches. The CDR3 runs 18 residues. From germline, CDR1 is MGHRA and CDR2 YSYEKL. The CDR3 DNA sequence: TGCGCCAGCAGCCAACTACCCGGGACTAGCGGGATCTCCTACGAGCAGTACTTC. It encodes CASSQLPGTSGISYEQYF.

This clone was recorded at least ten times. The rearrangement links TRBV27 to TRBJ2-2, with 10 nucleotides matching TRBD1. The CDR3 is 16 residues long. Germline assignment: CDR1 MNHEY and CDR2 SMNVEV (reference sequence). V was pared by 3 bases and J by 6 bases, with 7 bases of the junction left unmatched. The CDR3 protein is CASSFGDRGLPGELFF. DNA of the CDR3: TGTGCCAGCAGTTTTGGGGACAGGGGACTCCCCGGGGAGCTGTTTTTT.

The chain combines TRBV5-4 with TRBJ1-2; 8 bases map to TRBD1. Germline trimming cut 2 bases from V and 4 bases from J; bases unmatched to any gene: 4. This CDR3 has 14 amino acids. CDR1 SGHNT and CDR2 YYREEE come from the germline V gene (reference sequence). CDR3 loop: CASSFDRGGYGYTF. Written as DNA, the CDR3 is TGTGCCAGCAGCTTCGACAGGGGCGGCTATGGCTACACCTTC.

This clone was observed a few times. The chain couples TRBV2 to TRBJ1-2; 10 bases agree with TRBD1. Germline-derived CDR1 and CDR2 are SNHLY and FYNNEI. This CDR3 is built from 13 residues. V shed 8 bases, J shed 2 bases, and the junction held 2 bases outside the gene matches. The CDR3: CASGDRGNYGYTF. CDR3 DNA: TGTGCCAGCGGGGACAGGGGCAACTATGGCTACACCTTC.

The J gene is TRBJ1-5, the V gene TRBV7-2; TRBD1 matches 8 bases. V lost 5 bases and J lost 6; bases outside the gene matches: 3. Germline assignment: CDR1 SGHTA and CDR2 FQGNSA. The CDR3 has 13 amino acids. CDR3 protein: CASSRQGLQPQHF. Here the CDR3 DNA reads TGTGCCAGCAGCCGACAGGGGCTTCAGCCCCAGCATTTT.

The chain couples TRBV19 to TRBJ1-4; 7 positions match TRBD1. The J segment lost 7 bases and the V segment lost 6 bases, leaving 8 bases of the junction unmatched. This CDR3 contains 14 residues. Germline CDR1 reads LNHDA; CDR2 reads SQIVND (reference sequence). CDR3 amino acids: CASSSQGWAEKLFF. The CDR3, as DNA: TGTGCCAGTAGCTCACAGGGGTGGGCTGAAAAACTGTTTTTT.

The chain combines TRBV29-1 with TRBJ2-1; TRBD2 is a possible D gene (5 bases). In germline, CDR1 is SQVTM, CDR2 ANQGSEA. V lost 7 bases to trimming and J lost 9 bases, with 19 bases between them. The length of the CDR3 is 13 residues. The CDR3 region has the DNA TGCAGCGGCACTAAAGCGGCGGTCCGTGAGCAGTTCTTC. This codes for CSGTKAAVREQFF.

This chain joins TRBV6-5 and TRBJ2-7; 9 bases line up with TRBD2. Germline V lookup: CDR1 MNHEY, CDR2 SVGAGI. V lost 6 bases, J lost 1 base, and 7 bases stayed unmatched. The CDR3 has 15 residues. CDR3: CASSLEGLASYEQYF. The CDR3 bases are TGTGCCAGCAGCCTCGAGGGACTAGCTTCCTACGAGCAGTACTTC.

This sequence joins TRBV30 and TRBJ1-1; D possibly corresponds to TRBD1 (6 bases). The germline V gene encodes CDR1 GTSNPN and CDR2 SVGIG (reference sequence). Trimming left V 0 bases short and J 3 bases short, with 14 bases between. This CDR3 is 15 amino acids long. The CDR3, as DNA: TGTGCCTGGAGTGTGTACAGGGCGGGGGACACTGAAGCTTTCTTT. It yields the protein CAWSVYRAGDTEAFF.

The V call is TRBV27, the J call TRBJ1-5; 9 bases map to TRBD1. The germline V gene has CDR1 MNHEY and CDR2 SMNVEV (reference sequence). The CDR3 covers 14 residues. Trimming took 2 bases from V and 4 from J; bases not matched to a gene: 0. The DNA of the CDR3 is TGTGCCAGCAGTTTAGGGACAGGGAATCAGCCCCAGCATTTT. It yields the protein CASSLGTGNQPQHF.

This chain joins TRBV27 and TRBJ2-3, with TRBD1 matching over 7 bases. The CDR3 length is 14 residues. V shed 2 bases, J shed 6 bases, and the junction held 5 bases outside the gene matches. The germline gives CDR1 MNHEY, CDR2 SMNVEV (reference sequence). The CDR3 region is CASSLGTAGDTQYF. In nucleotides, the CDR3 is TGTGCCAGCAGTTTAGGGACAGCCGGTGATACGCAGTATTTT.

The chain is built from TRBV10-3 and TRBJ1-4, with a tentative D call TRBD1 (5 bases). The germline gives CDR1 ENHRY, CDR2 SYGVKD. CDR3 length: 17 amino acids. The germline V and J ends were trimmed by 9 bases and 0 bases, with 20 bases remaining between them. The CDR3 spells CAISTEGDPTTNEKLFF. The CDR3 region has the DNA TGTGCCATTTCGACAGAAGGTGATCCCACAACTAATGAAAAACTGTTTTTT.

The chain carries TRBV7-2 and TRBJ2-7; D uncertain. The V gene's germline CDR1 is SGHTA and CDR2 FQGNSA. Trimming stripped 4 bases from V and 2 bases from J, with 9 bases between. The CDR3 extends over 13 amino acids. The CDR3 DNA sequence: TGTGCCAGCAGCTCACCAGAACCCTACGAGCAGTACTTC. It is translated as CASSSPEPYEQYF.

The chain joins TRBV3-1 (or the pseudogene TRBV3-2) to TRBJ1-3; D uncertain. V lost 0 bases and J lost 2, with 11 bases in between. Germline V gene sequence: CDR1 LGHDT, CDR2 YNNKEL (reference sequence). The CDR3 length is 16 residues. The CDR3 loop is CASSQEFPGTGNTIYF. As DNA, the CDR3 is TGTGCCAGCAGCCAAGAGTTCCCGGGAACTGGAAACACCATATATTTT.

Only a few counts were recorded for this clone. The CDR3 sequence: CAWSVGDRVAEQFF. The DNA of the CDR3 is TGTGCCTGGAGTGTCGGGGACAGGGTTGCTGAGCAGTTCTTC. The chain has TRBV30 and TRBJ2-1; 9 bases fit TRBD1. The CDR3 consists of 14 residues. CDR1 GTSNPN and CDR2 SVGIG come from the germline V gene (reference sequence). Germline trimming cut 0 bases from V and 9 bases from J; bases unmatched to any gene: 6.

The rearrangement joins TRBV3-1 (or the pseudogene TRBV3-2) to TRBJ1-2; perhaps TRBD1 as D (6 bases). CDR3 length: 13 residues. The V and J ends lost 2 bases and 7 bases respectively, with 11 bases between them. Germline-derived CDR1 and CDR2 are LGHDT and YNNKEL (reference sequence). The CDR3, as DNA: TGTGCCAGCAGCCAACAGGGGATTGCTGGCTACACCTTC. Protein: CASSQQGIAGYTF.

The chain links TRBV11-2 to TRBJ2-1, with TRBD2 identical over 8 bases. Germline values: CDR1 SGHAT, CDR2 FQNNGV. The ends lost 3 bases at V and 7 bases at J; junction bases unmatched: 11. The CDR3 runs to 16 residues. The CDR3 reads CASSFLAGGEMNEQFF. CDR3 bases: TGTGCCAGCAGCTTCCTAGCGGGCGGGGAAATGAATGAGCAGTTCTTC.

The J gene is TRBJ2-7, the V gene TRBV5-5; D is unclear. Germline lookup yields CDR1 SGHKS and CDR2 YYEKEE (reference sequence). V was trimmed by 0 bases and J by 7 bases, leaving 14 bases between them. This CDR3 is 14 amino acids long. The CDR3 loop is CASSLVAYPVEQYF. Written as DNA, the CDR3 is TGTGCCAGCAGCTTGGTCGCCTATCCGGTGGAGCAGTACTTC.

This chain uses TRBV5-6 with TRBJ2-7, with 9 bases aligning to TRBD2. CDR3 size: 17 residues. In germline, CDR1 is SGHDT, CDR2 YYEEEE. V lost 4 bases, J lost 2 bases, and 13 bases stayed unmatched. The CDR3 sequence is CASSPAGWGLATYEQYF. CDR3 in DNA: TGTGCCAGCAGCCCGGCAGGGTGGGGACTAGCCACCTACGAGCAGTACTTC. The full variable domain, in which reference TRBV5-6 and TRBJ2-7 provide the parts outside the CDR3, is DAGVTQSPTHLIKTRGQQVTLRCSPKSGHDTVSWYQQALGQGPQFIFQYYEEEERQRGNFPDRFSGHQFPNYSSELNVNALLLGDSALYLCASSPAGWGLATYEQYFGPGTRLTVT.

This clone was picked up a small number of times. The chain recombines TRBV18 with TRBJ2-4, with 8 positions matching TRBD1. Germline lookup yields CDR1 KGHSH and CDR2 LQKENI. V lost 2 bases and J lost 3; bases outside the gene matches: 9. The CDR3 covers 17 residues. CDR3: CASSPTGGTLDKNIQYF. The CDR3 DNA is TGTGCCAGCTCACCAACAGGGGGGACTTTGGACAAAAACATTCAGTACTTC.

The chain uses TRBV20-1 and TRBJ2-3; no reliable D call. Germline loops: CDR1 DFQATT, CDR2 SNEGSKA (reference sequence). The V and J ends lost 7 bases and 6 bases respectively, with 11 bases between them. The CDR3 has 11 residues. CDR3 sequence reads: CSVWRWDTQYF. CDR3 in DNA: TGCAGTGTGTGGCGGTGGGATACGCAGTATTTT.

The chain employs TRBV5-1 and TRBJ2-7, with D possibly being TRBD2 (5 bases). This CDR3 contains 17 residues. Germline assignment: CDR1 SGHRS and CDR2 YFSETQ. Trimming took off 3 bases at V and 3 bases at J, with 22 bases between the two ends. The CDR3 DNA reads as TGCGCCAGCAGCTGGAAGTCGCAGGATTTCGAGGGCTACGAGCAGTACTTC. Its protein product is CASSWKSQDFEGYEQYF.

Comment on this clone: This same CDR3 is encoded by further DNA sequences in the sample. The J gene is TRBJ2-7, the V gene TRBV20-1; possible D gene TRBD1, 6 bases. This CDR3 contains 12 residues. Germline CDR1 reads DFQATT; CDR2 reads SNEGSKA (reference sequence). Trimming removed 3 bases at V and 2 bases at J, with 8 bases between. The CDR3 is CSASYRAYEQYF. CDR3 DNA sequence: TGCAGTGCTAGTTACAGGGCCTACGAGCAGTACTTC.